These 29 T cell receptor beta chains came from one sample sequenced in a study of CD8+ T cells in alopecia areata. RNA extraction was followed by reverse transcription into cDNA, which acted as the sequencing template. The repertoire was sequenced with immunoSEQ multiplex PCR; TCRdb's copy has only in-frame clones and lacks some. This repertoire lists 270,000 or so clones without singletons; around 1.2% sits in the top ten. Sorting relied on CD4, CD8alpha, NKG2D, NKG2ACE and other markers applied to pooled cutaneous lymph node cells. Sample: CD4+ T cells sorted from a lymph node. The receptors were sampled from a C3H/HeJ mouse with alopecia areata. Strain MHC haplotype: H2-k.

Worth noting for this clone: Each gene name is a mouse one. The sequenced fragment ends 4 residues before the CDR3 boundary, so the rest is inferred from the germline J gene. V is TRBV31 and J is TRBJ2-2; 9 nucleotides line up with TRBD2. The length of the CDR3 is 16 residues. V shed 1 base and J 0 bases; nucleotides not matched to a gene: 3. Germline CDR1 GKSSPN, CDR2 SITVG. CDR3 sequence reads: CAWSPWDWANTGQLYF. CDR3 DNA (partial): TGTGCCTGGAGTCCATGGGACTGGGCAAACACCGGG.

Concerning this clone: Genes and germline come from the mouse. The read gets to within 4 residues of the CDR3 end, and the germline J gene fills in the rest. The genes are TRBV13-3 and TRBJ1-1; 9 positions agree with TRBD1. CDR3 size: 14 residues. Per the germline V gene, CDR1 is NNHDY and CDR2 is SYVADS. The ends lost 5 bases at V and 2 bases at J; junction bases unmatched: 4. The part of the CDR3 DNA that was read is TGTGCCAGCAGCCCCACAGGGGGCAACACA. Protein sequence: CASSPTGGNT. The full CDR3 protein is CASSPTGGNTEVFF.

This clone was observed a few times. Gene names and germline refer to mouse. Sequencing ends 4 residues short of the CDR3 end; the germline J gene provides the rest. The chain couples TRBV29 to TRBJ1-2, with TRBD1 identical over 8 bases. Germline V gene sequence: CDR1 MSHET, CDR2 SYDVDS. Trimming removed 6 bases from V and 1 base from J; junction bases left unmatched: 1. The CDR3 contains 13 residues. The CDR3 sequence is CASRQGGNSDYTF. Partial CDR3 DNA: TGTGCTAGCAGACAGGGGGGAAACTCC.

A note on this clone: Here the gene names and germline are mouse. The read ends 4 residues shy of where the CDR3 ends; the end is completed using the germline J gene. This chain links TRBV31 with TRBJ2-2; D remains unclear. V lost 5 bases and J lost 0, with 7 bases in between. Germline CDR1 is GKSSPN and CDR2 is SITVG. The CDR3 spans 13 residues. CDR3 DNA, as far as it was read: TGTGCCTGGCAAGGGTCAAACACCGGG. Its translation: CAWQGSNTG. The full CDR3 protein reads CAWQGSNTGQLYF.

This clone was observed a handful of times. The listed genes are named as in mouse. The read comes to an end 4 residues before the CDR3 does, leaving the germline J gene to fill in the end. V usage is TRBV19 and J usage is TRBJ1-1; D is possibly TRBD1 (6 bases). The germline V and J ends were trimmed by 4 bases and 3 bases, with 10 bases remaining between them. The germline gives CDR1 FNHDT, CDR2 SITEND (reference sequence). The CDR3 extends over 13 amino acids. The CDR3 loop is CASSSGHHTEVFF. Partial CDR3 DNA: TGTGCCAGCAGTTCGGGACACCACACA.

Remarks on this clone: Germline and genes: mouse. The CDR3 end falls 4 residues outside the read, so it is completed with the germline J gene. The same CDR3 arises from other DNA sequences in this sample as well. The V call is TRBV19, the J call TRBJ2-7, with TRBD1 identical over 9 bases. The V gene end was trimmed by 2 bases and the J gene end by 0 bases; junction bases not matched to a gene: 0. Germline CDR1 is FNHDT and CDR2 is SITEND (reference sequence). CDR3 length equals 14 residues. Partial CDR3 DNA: TGTGCCAGCAGTATGACAGGGGGCTCCTAT. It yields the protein CASSMTGGSY. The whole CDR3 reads CASSMTGGSYEQYF.

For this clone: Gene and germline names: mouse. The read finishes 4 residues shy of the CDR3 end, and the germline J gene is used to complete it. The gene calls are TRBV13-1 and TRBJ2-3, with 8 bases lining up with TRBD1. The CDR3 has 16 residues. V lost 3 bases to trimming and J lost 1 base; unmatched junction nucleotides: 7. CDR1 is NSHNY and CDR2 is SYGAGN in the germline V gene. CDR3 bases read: TGTGCCAGCAGTGGTCAGGGGGCATTGGGTGCAGAA. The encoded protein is CASSGQGALGAE. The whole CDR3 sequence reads CASSGQGALGAETLYF.

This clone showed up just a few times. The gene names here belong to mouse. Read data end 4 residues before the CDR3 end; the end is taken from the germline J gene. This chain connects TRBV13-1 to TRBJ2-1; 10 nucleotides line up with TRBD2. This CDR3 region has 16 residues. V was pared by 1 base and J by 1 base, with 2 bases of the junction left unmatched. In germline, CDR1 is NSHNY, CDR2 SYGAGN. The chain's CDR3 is CASSDNWGGNYAEQFF. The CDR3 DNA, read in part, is TGTGCCAGCAGTGATAACTGGGGGGGAAACTATGCT.

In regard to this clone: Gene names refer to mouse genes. The CDR3 DNA, read in part, is TGTGCCAGCAGCCAAGACTGGGCT. Translation: CASSQDWA. In full, the CDR3 is CASSQDWAEQFF. This chain joins TRBV5 and TRBJ2-1; no clear D gene. The sequenced fragment ends 4 residues before the CDR3 boundary, so the rest is inferred from the germline J gene. This CDR3 contains 12 residues. The V gene's germline CDR1 is LGHNA and CDR2 YNLKQL (reference sequence).

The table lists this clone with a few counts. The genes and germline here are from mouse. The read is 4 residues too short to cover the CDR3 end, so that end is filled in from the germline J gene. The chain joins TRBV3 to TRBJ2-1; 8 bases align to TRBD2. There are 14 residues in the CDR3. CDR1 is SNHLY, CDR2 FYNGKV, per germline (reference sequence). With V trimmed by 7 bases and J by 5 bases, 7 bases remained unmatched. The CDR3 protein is CASIQLGEDAEQFF. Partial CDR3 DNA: TGTGCCAGCATCCAACTGGGGGAGGATGCT.

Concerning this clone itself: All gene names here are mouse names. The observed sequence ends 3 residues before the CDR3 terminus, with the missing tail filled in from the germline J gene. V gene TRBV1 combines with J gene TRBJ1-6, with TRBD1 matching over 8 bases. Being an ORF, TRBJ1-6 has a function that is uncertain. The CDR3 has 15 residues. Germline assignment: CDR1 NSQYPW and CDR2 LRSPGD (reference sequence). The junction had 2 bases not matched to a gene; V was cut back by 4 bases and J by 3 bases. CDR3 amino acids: CTCSGTGHYNSPLYF. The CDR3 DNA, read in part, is TGCACCTGCAGTGGGACAGGGCACTATAATTCGCCC.

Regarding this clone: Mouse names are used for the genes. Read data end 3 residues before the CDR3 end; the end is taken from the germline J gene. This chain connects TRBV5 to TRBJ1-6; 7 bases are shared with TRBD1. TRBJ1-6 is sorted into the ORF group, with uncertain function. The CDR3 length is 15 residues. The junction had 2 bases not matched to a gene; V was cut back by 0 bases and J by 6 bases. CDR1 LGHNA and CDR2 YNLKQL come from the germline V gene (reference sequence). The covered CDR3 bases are TGTGCCAGCAGCCAAGACAACAGGGGTAATTCGCCC. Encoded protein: CASSQDNRGNSP. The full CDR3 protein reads CASSQDNRGNSPLYF.

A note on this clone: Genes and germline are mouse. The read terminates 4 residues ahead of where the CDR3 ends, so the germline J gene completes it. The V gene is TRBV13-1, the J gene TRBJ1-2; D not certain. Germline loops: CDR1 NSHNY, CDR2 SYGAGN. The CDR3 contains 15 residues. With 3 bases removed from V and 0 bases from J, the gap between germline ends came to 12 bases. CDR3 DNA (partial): TGTGCCAGCAGTGGGGTAGGGTCGGCAAACTCC. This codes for CASSGVGSANS. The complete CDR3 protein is CASSGVGSANSDYTF.

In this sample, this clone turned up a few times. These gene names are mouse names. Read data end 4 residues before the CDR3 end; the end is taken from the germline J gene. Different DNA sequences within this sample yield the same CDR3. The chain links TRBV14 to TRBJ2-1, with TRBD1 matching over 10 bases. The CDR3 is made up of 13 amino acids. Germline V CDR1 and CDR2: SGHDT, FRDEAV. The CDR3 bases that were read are TGTGCCAGCAGTCGGACAGGGGGGGCT. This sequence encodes CASSRTGGA. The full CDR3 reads CASSRTGGAEQFF. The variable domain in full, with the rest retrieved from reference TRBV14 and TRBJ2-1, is EAGVTQSPRYAVLQEGQAVSFWCDPISGHDTLYWYQQPRDQGPQLLVYFRDEAVIDNSQLPSDRFSAVRPKGTNSTLKIQSAKQGDTATYLCASSRTGGAEQFFGPGTRLTVL.

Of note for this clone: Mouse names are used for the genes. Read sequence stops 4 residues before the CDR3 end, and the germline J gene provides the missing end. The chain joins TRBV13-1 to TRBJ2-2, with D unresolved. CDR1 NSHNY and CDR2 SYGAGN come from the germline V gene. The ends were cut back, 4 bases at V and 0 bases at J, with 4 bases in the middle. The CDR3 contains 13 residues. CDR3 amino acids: CASSLSNTGQLYF. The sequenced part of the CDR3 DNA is TGTGCCAGCAGTCTCTCAAACACCGGG.

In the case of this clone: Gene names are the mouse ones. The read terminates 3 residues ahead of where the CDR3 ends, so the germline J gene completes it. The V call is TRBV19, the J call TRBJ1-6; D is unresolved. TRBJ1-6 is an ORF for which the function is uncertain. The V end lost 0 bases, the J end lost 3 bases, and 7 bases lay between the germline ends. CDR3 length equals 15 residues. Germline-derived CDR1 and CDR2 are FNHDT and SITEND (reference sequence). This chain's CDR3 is CASSIDKNYNSPLYF. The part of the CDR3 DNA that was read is TGTGCCAGCAGTATAGACAAAAACTATAATTCGCCC.

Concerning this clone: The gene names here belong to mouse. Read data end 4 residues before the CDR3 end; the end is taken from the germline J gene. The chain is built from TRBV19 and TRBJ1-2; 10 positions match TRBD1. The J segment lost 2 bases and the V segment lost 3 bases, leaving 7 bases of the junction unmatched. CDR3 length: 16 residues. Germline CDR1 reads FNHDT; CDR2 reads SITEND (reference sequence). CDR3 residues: CASSKPPGQGNSDYTF. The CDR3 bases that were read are TGTGCCAGCAGTAAACCTCCGGGACAGGGGAACTCC.

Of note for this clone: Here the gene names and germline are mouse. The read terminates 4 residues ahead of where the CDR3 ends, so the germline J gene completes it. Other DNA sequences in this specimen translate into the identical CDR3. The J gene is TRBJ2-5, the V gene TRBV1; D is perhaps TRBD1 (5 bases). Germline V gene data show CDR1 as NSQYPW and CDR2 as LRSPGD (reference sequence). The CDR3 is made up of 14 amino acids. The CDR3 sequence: CTCSADSREDTQYF. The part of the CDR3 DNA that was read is TGCACCTGCAGTGCAGATTCCAGGGAAGAC.

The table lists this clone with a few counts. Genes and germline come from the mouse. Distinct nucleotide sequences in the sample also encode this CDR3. CDR3 DNA (partial): TGCACCTGCAGTTCGGGGGGCGGCCAAGAC. Protein product: CTCSSGGGQD. The entire CDR3 is CTCSSGGGQDTQYF. The rearrangement uses TRBV1 and TRBJ2-5; tentative D call: TRBD2 (7 bases). The CDR3 end falls 4 residues outside the read, so it is completed with the germline J gene. This CDR3 has 14 amino acids. Germline V gene sequence: CDR1 NSQYPW, CDR2 LRSPGD (reference sequence). Trimming took 5 bases from V and 2 from J, leaving 11 bases between them.

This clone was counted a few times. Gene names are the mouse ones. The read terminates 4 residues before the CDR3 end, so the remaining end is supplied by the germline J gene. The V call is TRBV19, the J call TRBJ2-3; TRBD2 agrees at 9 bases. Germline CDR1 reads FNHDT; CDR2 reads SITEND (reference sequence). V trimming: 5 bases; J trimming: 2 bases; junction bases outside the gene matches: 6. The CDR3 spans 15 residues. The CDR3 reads CASSMGGLNAETLYF. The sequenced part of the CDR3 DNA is TGTGCCAGCAGCATGGGGGGGCTAAATGCAGAA.

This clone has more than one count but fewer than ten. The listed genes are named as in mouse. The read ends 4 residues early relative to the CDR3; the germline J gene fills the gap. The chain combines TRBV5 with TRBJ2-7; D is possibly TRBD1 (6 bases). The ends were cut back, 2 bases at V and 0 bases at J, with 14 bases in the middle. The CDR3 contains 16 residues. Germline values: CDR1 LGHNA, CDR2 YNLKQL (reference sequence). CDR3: CASSQNPGASSYEQYF. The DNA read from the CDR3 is TGTGCCAGCAGCCAAAACCCAGGGGCGAGCTCCTAT.

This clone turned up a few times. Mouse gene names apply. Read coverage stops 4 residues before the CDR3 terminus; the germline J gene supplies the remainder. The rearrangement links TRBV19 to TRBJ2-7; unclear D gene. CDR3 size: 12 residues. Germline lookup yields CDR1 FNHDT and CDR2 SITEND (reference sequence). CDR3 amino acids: CASSMRRYEQYF. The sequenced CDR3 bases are TGTGCCAGCAGTATGCGCAGGTAT.

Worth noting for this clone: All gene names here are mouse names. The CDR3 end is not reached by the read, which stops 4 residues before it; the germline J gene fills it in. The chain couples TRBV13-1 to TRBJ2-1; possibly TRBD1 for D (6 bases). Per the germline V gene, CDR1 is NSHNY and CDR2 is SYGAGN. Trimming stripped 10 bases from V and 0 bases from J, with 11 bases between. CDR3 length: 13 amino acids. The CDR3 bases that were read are TGTGCCGCCCGGGACAATAACTATGCT. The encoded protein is CAARDNNYA. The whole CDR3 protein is CAARDNNYAEQFF.

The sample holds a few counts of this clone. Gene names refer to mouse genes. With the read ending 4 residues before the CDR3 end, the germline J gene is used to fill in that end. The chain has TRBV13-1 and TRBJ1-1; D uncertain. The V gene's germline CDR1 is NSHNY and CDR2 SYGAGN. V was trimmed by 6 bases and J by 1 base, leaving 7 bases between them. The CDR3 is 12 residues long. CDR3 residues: CASKEQNTEVFF. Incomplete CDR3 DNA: TGTGCCAGCAAAGAACAAAACACA.

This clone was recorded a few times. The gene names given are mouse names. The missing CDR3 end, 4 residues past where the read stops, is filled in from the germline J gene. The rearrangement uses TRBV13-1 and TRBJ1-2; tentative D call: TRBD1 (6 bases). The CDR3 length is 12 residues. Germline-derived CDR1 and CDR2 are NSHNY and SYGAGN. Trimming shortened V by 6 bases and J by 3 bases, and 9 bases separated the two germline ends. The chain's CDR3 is CASTRGDSDYTF. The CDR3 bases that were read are TGTGCCAGCACCAGGGGAGACTCC.

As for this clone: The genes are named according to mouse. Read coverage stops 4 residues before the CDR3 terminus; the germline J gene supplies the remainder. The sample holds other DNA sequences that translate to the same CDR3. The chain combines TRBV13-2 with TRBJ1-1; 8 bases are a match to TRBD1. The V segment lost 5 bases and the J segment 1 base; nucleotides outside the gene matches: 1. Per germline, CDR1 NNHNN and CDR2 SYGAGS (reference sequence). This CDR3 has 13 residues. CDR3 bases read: TGTGCCAGCGGAGGGACAGGGAACACA. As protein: CASGGTGNT. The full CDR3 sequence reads CASGGTGNTEVFF.

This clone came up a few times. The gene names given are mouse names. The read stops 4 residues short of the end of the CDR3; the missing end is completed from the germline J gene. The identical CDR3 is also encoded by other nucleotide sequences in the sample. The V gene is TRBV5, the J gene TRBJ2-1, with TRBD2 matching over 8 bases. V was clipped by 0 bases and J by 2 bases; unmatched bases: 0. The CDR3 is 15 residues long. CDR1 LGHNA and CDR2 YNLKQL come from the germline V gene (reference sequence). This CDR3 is CASSQETGDYAEQFF. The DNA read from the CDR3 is TGTGCCAGCAGCCAAGAGACTGGGGACTATGCT.

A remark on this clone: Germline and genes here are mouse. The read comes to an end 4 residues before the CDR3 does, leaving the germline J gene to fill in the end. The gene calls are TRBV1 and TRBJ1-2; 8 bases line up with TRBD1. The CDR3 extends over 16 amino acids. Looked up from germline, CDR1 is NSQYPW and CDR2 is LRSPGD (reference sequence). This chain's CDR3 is CTCSADQARGRSDYTF. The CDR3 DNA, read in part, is TGCACCTGCAGTGCAGATCAGGCCAGGGGGCGATCC.

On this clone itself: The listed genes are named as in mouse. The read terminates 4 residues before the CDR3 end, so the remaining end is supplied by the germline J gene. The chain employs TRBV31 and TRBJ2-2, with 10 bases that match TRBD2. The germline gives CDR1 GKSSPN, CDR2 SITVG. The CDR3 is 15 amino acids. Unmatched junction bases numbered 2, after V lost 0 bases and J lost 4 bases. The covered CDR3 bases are TGTGCCTGGAGTCTGACTGGGGGGCGCACCGGG. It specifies CAWSLTGGRTG. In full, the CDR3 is CAWSLTGGRTGQLYF.